Each of the 24 T cell receptor beta chains below was sequenced from the same sample in a study of T-cell memory formation after mild COVID-19. TCRdb reprocessed the 5' RACE reads via MiXCR and lists one record per CDR3 protein. The data contain 200,000 to 250,000 distinct CDR3 sequences, 9.5% to 10% of them singletons. Sequencing was carried out using PBMCs or a T cell subset sorted from them (not recorded which). These receptors were obtained from a man aged 18 to 30 who had mild COVID-19 (a few samples of this study predate the infection). Cell type and time point are not known.

The table lists this clonotype with many counts. V is TRBV7-9 and J is TRBJ2-5; D is possibly TRBD2 (6 bases). Trimming took off 5 bases at V and 0 bases at J, with 13 bases between the two ends. The CDR3 is made up of 15 amino acids. Looked up from germline, CDR1 is SEHNR and CDR2 is FQNEAQ (reference sequence). The CDR3 nucleotides read TGTGCCAGCAGCCTCCGGGGGAGCGACCAAGAGACCCAGTACTTC. Amino acids: CASSLRGSDQETQYF.

In this sample, this clonotype turned up a few times. The chain combines TRBV6-6 with TRBJ2-7, with a tentative D call TRBD1 (6 bases). With 3 bases removed from V and 2 bases from J, the gap between germline ends came to 20 bases. CDR1 MNHNY and CDR2 SVGAGI come from the germline V gene (reference sequence). The CDR3 consists of 17 residues. The CDR3 protein is CASSYASLETGAYEQYF. The CDR3 DNA sequence: TGTGCCAGCAGTTATGCCTCCCTTGAGACAGGTGCCTACGAGCAGTACTTC.

This chain links TRBV6-2 or TRBV6-3 with TRBJ2-7; the D gene is possibly TRBD1 (6 bases). The germline V and J ends were trimmed by 5 bases and 9 bases, with 20 bases remaining between them. This CDR3 comprises 14 residues. Looked up from germline, CDR1 is MNHEY and CDR2 is SVGEGT. CDR3 DNA sequence: TGTGCCAGCAGTACCGGGACAACGGTTGTCCCGCAGTACTTC. This gives the protein CASSTGTTVVPQYF.

The rearrangement uses TRBV5-1 and TRBJ2-1; 9 positions agree with TRBD1. This CDR3 region has 15 residues. The trim removed 2 bases at V and 9 bases at J, leaving 9 bases unmatched. Germline V gene sequence: CDR1 SGHRS, CDR2 YFSETQ. CDR3 DNA: TGCGCCAGCAGCTTCGGGACAGGGACTTCTAGTGAGCAGTTCTTC. Protein: CASSFGTGTSSEQFF.

This rearrangement joins TRBV28 to TRBJ2-7; D is perhaps TRBD2 (5 bases). Trimming shortened V by 5 bases and J by 4 bases, and 9 bases separated the two germline ends. This CDR3 comprises 12 residues. Per the germline V gene, CDR1 is MDHEN and CDR2 is SYDVKM. DNA for the CDR3: TGTGCCAGCAGTCCACGGGGTTACGAGCAGTACGTC. This encodes CASSPRGYEQYV.

This clonotype was counted only a few times. The chain employs TRBV28 and TRBJ1-4, with D perhaps TRBD1 (6 bases). The V end was cut by 6 bases, the J end by 2 bases, with 13 bases between. Germline V CDR1 and CDR2: MDHEN, SYDVKM. This CDR3 region has 15 residues. CDR3 nucleotide sequence: TGTGCCAGCAGGGAGCGGGGGGGCACTAATGAAAAACTGTTTTTT. This sequence encodes CASRERGGTNEKLFF.

The CDR3 spells CSARDRFRLSDTQYF. The DNA of the CDR3 is TGCAGTGCTAGAGATCGTTTTAGGTTATCAGATACGCAGTATTTT. The chain recombines TRBV20-1 with TRBJ2-3; D is ambiguous. Trimming stripped 0 bases from V and 4 bases from J, with 14 bases between. Germline CDR1 and CDR2: DFQATT and SNEGSKA (reference sequence). This CDR3 comprises 15 residues.

This clonotype has ten or more counts. The chain is built from TRBV3-1 and TRBJ2-5; no definite D call. This CDR3 comprises 12 residues. Trimming pared 4 bases from V and 5 bases from J, leaving 8 bases between. Germline V gene data show CDR1 as LGHDT and CDR2 as YNNKEL (reference sequence). The CDR3 sequence is CASSLYGETQYF. The CDR3 coding sequence is TGTGCCAGCAGCCTTTATGGCGAGACCCAGTACTTC.

In its sample, this clonotype was seen many times. The chain links TRBV12-3 or TRBV12-4 to TRBJ2-2; TRBD1 is a possible D gene (6 bases). V lost 6 bases and J 3 bases, leaving 17 bases between the germline ends. This CDR3 has 16 amino acids. CDR3 sequence: CASRDLKTGDTGELFF. The CDR3 nucleotides read TGTGCCAGCAGGGACCTCAAGACAGGCGACACCGGGGAGCTGTTTTTT.

Ten or more counts support this clonotype. The gene calls are TRBV5-6 and TRBJ1-6; TRBD1 might be the D (5 bases). Looked up from germline, CDR1 is SGHDT and CDR2 is YYEEEE. This CDR3 has 18 amino acids. V lost 0 bases, J lost 0 bases, and 13 bases lay in between. The CDR3 DNA sequence: TGTGCCAGCAGCTTGGGGGGCGTAGCGAGCTCCTATAATTCACCCCTCCACTTT. Protein product: CASSLGGVASSYNSPLHF.

V usage is TRBV20-1 and J usage is TRBJ2-3; TRBD2 might be the D (7 bases). Germline V gene lookup returns CDR1 DFQATT and CDR2 SNEGSKA (reference sequence). Trimming left V 6 bases short and J 4 bases short, with 20 bases between. The CDR3 is 15 amino acids. The CDR3 bases are TGCAGTGCCCCGGTGGGTGGGGGGGCCTCAGATACGCAGTATTTT. It encodes CSAPVGGGASDTQYF.

The chain joins TRBV5-1 to TRBJ2-7; TRBD2 is a possible D gene (7 bases). This CDR3 spans 14 amino acids. V was clipped by 5 bases and J by 2 bases, with 14 bases between them. Germline lookup yields CDR1 SGHRS and CDR2 YFSETQ. The CDR3 is CASRLAGATYEQYF. The CDR3 nucleotides are TGCGCCAGCAGACTTGCGGGGGCCACCTACGAGCAGTACTTC.

The chain joins TRBV12-3 or TRBV12-4 to TRBJ1-4; TRBD1 agrees at 8 bases. The CDR3 totals 15 residues. V was pared by 3 bases and J by 7 bases, with 7 bases of the junction left unmatched. The CDR3 here is CASSLGTGLGEKLFF. The DNA for the CDR3 is TGTGCCAGCAGTTTGGGGACAGGTCTCGGTGAAAAACTGTTTTTT.

The rearrangement links TRBV7-2 to TRBJ2-5; D not certain. This CDR3 contains 14 residues. CDR1 is SGHTA and CDR2 is FQGNSA in the germline V gene. V lost 1 base and J lost 0, with 6 bases in between. The CDR3 nucleotides read TGTGCCAGCAGCTTAGACAGAAACCAAGAGACCCAGTACTTC. Its translation is CASSLDRNQETQYF.

The rearrangement joins TRBV5-5 to TRBJ2-7, with no clear D. CDR3 length equals 11 residues. With 0 bases removed from V and 9 bases from J, the gap between germline ends came to 7 bases. In germline, CDR1 is SGHKS, CDR2 YYEKEE (reference sequence). CDR3 region: CASSLAQGQYF. In nucleotides, the CDR3 is TGTGCCAGCAGCTTGGCGCAAGGGCAGTACTTC.

This clonotype has at least ten counts. Here the CDR3 reads CASSARQGEAYEQYF. The CDR3 DNA reads as TGCGCCAGCAGCGCCCGACAGGGGGAGGCCTACGAGCAGTACTTC. The chain is built from TRBV5-1 and TRBJ2-7; TRBD1 matches 9 bases. Per the germline V gene, CDR1 is SGHRS and CDR2 is YFSETQ. V shed 4 bases and J 2 bases; nucleotides not matched to a gene: 7. CDR3 size: 15 residues.

The chain is built from TRBV5-1 and TRBJ2-7; 9 nucleotides align to TRBD1. The CDR3 covers 14 residues. CDR1 and CDR2 from the germline V gene are SGHRS and YFSETQ. The junction had 1 base not matched to a gene; V was cut back by 0 bases and J by 3 bases. CDR3 nucleotides: TGCGCCAGCAGCTTGGGACAGGGGGACTACGAGCAGTACTTC. Translating gives CASSLGQGDYEQYF.

The chain links TRBV6-5 to TRBJ2-7; D gene ambiguous. Looked up from germline, CDR1 is MNHEY and CDR2 is SVGAGI. CDR3 length: 15 residues. Trimming shortened V by 0 bases and J by 1 base, and 10 bases separated the two germline ends. The CDR3 region is CASSYSTGPSYEQYF. The CDR3 region has the DNA TGTGCCAGCAGTTACTCGACCGGGCCTTCCTACGAGCAGTACTTC.

There are a few counts of this clonotype. This rearrangement joins TRBV12-1 to TRBJ2-7; the DNA was not used to check the table's D call, TRBD1. TRBV12-1 is annotated as a pseudogene. The CDR3 consists of 16 residues. The CDR3 DNA is TGTGCCAGCAGCTCCGACAGGGCCTTTACCCCCTACGAGCAGTACGTC. Encoded protein: CASSSDRAFTPYEQYV.

The rearrangement uses TRBV12-2 and TRBJ2-3; the table's D call, TRBD1, has no DNA check behind it. TRBV12-2 is reported as a pseudogene. The CDR3 is 16 amino acids. CDR3 protein: CASRLEGGGGTDTQYF. The CDR3 DNA follows: TGTGCAAGTCGCCTCGAGGGGGGGGGCGGCACAGATACGCAGTATTTT.

The chain recombines TRBV5-1 with TRBJ2-7; TRBD1 matches at 10 bases. Germline CDR1 SGHRS, CDR2 YFSETQ. V was pared by 5 bases and J by 7 bases, with 9 bases of the junction left unmatched. This CDR3 comprises 14 residues. CDR3 DNA: TGCGCCAGCAGACCGGGACAGGGGAACTTGGAGCAGTACTTC. Translation gives CASRPGQGNLEQYF. Based on the CDR3 plus reference TRBV5-1 and TRBJ2-7, the full variable domain is KAGVTQTPRYLIKTRGQQVTLSCSPISGHRSVSWYQQTPGQGLQFLFEYFSETQRNKGNFPGRFSGRQFSNSRSEMNVSTLELGDSALYLCASRPGQGNLEQYFGPGTRLTVT.

J is TRBJ2-4 and V is TRBV24-1, with 10 bases matching TRBD1. Germline-derived CDR1 and CDR2 are KGHDR and SFDVKD. This CDR3 contains 17 residues. The junction had 18 bases not matched to a gene; V was cut back by 8 bases and J by 9 bases. CDR3 protein: CATNDPGQGSLERIQYF. The CDR3 DNA sequence: TGTGCCACCAACGATCCGGGACAGGGGAGTTTAGAGCGCATTCAGTACTTC.

This sequence joins TRBV7-3 and TRBJ2-1; the match to TRBD2 covers 14 bases. J gave up 10 bases and V 5 bases, and 7 bases lay outside the gene matches. Looked up from germline, CDR1 is SGHTA and CDR2 is FQGTGA. The CDR3 length is 15 residues. CDR3 protein: CASSVTSGGAGEQFF. The DNA for the CDR3 is TGTGCCAGCAGCGTGACTAGCGGGGGGGCTGGGGAGCAGTTCTTC.

This clonotype was seen at least ten times. The chain links TRBV6-5 to TRBJ2-3; D call uncertain. The CDR3 is 12 amino acids. The germline V and J ends were trimmed by 5 bases and 4 bases, with 7 bases remaining between them. Germline CDR1 reads MNHEY; CDR2 reads SVGAGI. DNA of the CDR3: TGTGCCAGCAGTCCTAATTCAGATACGCAGTATTTT. It codes for CASSPNSDTQYF.